This TCR beta chain stems from a study of cytotoxic CD8 clonotypes in ibrutinib-treated CLL. This clone was detected a few times. Its specificity is not known. Overall study results and limits: The public clonotypes identified were infrequent and showed contraction or stability on treatment. Relative to age-matched healthy donors, clonality at baseline was higher, and it tracked circulating CD8+ T-cell counts. Clonality was higher at ibrutinib response and returned toward baseline at progression.

The method was immunoSEQ multiplex PCR; TCRdb's version includes in-frame clones alone and lacks a portion of them. The sample lists 120,000 to 150,000 clones; around three quarters were seen once. CDR1 is SNHLY, CDR2 FYNNEI, per germline. The ends lost 4 bases at V and 7 bases at J; junction bases unmatched: 0. This CDR3 contains 13 residues. The sample in question was PBMCs, obtained after 12 months of ibrutinib treatment. This chain joins TRBV2 and TRBJ1-6; 8 nucleotides match TRBD1. This TCR was recovered from a human donor with chronic lymphocytic leukemia. CDR3 amino acids: CASSAGGNSPLHF. The DNA of the CDR3 is TGTGCCAGCAGTGCAGGGGGCAATTCACCCCTCCACTTT. Looking up the rest from reference TRBV2 and TRBJ1-6 gives the full variable domain: EPEVTQTPSHQVTQMGQEVILRCVPISNHLYFYWYRQILGQKVEFLVSFYNNEISEKSEIFDDQFSVERPDGSNFTLKIRSTKLEDSAMYFCASSAGGNSPLHFGNGTRLTVT.